Each of the 24 T cell receptor beta chains below was sequenced from the same sample in a study of patients and donors after allogeneic stem cell transplantation. Each CDR3 protein gets one entry after TCRdb re-called the RT-PCR reads with MiXCR. Of 65,000 to 80,000 distinct CDR3 sequences detected, roughly 29% appear once; the ten largest clones hold around 27%. Sequenced: blood, either unsorted or a sorted T cell fraction (not recorded which). These receptors were collected from a human donor who was either an allogeneic HSCT recipient or a stem cell or donor lymphocyte infusion donor (not recorded which). It is not recorded whose cells these are; they may come from a transplant donor.

The V gene is TRBV6-2 or TRBV6-3, the J gene TRBJ1-5, with TRBD1 identical over 8 bases. The CDR3 runs 16 residues. J gave up 2 bases and V 8 bases, and 11 bases lay outside the gene matches. The germline gives CDR1 MNHEY, CDR2 SVGEGT. The CDR3 nucleotides are TGTGCCAGCCCGAGACAGGGGAATATAGGCAATCAGCCCCAGCATTTT. This translates into CASPRQGNIGNQPQHF.

V gene TRBV11-2 combines with J gene TRBJ1-4, with D unclear. This CDR3 has 16 amino acids. V dropped 0 bases and J dropped 4 bases, with 12 bases sitting between them. CDR1 and CDR2 from the germline V gene are SGHAT and FQNNGV. The CDR3 sequence: CASSLDRYSYNEKLFF. In DNA form, the CDR3 reads TGTGCCAGCAGCTTAGATCGATACAGTTATAATGAAAAACTGTTTTTT. Complete variable domain (other parts from reference TRBV11-2 and TRBJ1-4): EAGVAQSPRYKIIEKRQSVAFWCNPISGHATLYWYQQILGQGPKLLIQFQNNGVVDDSQLPKDRFSAERLKGVDSTLKIQPAKLEDSAVYLCASSLDRYSYNEKLFFGSGTQLSVL.

V is TRBV14 and J is TRBJ1-2; D unresolved. V lost 4 bases and J lost 4, with 16 bases in between. Germline loops: CDR1 SGHDN, CDR2 FVKESK. The CDR3 sequence is 15 residues long. The CDR3: CASSPIVGYGYGYTF. CDR3 nucleotides: TGTGCCAGCAGCCCAATTGTGGGATATGGCTATGGCTACACCTTC.

There are many counts of this clonotype. The genes are TRBV11-2 and TRBJ1-5; D remains unclear. The CDR3 is 16 amino acids. The ends were cut back, 2 bases at V and 1 base at J, with 12 bases in the middle. Germline V gene lookup returns CDR1 SGHAT and CDR2 FQNNGV. The chain's CDR3 is CASSLFSGVSNQPQHF. Written as DNA, the CDR3 is TGTGCCAGCAGCTTATTCTCCGGTGTAAGCAATCAGCCCCAGCATTTT. Together with reference TRBV11-2 and TRBJ1-5, the CDR3 gives the full variable domain: EAGVAQSPRYKIIEKRQSVAFWCNPISGHATLYWYQQILGQGPKLLIQFQNNGVVDDSQLPKDRFSAERLKGVDSTLKIQPAKLEDSAVYLCASSLFSGVSNQPQHFGDGTRLSIL.

The rearrangement links TRBV25-1 to TRBJ1-6; TRBD1 might be the D (5 bases). This CDR3 comprises 12 residues. Looked up from germline, CDR1 is MGHDK and CDR2 is SYGVNS. V was clipped by 5 bases and J by 7 bases, with 6 bases between them. CDR3 coding DNA: TGTGCCAGCAGTCAGGGAAATTCACCCCTCCACTTT. Protein product: CASSQGNSPLHF.

This clonotype has a handful of counts. J is TRBJ2-7 and V is TRBV6-1; 13 nucleotides align to TRBD2. V lost 7 bases, J lost 0 bases, and 6 bases stayed unmatched. Germline V gene sequence: CDR1 MNHNS, CDR2 SASEGT. The CDR3 is 16 residues long. CDR3 residues: CASKVGLAGSSYEQYF. The CDR3 DNA is TGTGCCAGCAAGGTGGGACTAGCGGGATCCTCCTACGAGCAGTACTTC.

This rearrangement joins TRBV20-1 to TRBJ2-5; D is possibly TRBD1 or TRBD2 (5 bases each). The germline V and J ends were trimmed by 0 bases and 5 bases, with 22 bases remaining between them. CDR3 length equals 17 residues. The germline V gene encodes CDR1 DFQATT and CDR2 SNEGSKA (reference sequence). The CDR3 region is CSARDGSRDPKSETQYF. The CDR3 DNA follows: TGCAGTGCTAGAGATGGGTCCAGGGACCCTAAGTCGGAGACCCAGTACTTC.

The V and J genes are TRBV15 and TRBJ1-1, with D possibly being TRBD1 (5 bases). Germline V CDR1 and CDR2: LNHNV, YYDKDF (reference sequence). Trimming shortened V by 7 bases and J by 2 bases, and 14 bases separated the two germline ends. CDR3 length: 14 residues. The CDR3 loop is CATTLGGGNTEAFF. CDR3 nucleotides: TGTGCCACCACCCTGGGGGGGGGAAACACTGAAGCTTTCTTT.

This clonotype was seen only a few times. The chain joins TRBV4-1 to TRBJ1-1; no firm D call. The V end was cut by 3 bases, the J end by 4 bases, with 9 bases between. Germline CDR1 MGHRA, CDR2 YSYEKL. The CDR3 sequence is 13 residues long. CDR3 region: CASSHPGSTEAFF. The CDR3 DNA is TGCGCCAGCAGCCACCCCGGCTCCACTGAAGCTTTCTTT.

The rearrangement joins TRBV7-6 to TRBJ1-5; TRBD1 agrees at 9 bases. From germline, CDR1 is SGHVS and CDR2 FNYEAQ. CDR3 length: 13 amino acids. The V segment lost 6 bases and the J segment 7 bases; nucleotides outside the gene matches: 4. The CDR3 DNA is TGTGCCAGCAGTTCAGGACAGGGGCAGCCCCAGCATTTT. Translation gives CASSSGQGQPQHF.

This clonotype was counted a few times. The chain couples TRBV10-3 to TRBJ1-1; D may be TRBD1 (5 bases). The CDR3 extends over 14 amino acids. V lost 6 bases to trimming and J lost 4 bases, with 15 bases between them. Germline V gives CDR1 ENHRY, CDR2 SYGVKD. CDR3 in amino acids: CAISPTVVGTEAFF. CDR3 sequence (DNA): TGTGCCATCAGCCCGACAGTGGTCGGCACTGAAGCTTTCTTT.

This clonotype has more than one count but fewer than ten. The chain is built from TRBV9 and TRBJ1-1; unclear D gene. V was cut by 4 bases and J by 0 bases, with 13 bases left in between. The CDR3 is 15 residues long. Germline V gene data show CDR1 as SGDLS and CDR2 as YYNGEE. Here the CDR3 reads CASSPLLTVNTEAFF. The CDR3 DNA sequence: TGTGCCAGCAGCCCTCTATTAACGGTGAACACTGAAGCTTTCTTT.

This clonotype was seen more than once but under ten times. The junction and the germline gene differ at one end; a read error may be behind it. The chain recombines TRBV3-1 with TRBJ1-5; D is ambiguous. CDR3 length equals 17 residues. Per the germline V gene, CDR1 is LGHDT and CDR2 is YNNKEL (reference sequence). CDR3 DNA sequence: TGTGCCAGCATCCAAACGACGGCAAAGTCGATCAATCAGCCCCAGCATTTT. As protein: CASIQTTAKSINQPQHF.

The rearrangement uses TRBV5-1 and TRBJ1-2, with D possibly being TRBD1 (6 bases). The germline CDR1 and CDR2 sequences are SGHRS and YFSETQ. This CDR3 comprises 15 residues. The V and J ends lost 4 bases and 4 bases respectively, with 17 bases between them. CDR3 in amino acids: CASSRTAGRSYGYTF. The DNA for the CDR3 is TGCGCCAGCAGCCGGACAGCCGGACGCAGCTATGGCTACACCTTC.

This clonotype was counted at least ten times. The CDR3 sequence: CASRATASNTEAFF. CDR3 nucleotide sequence: TGTGCCAGCAGAGCGACAGCCTCGAACACTGAAGCTTTCTTT. The rearrangement uses TRBV6-6 and TRBJ1-1, with D maybe TRBD1 (5 bases). This CDR3 region has 14 residues. V was trimmed by 6 bases and J by 1 base, leaving 12 bases between them. Germline V gene data show CDR1 as MNHNY and CDR2 as SVGAGI (reference sequence).

This clonotype was seen only a few times. V gene TRBV21-1 combines with J gene TRBJ2-3. TRBV21-1 has pseudogene status. The CDR3 extends over 15 amino acids. CDR3 protein: CASSKSFHCTDTQYF. In nucleotides, the CDR3 is TGTGCCAGCAGCAAAAGTTTTCATTGCACAGATACGCAGTATTTT.

This clonotype was picked up a small number of times. The gene calls are TRBV29-1 and TRBJ2-5, with 7 bases matching TRBD2. Per the germline V gene, CDR1 is SQVTM and CDR2 is ANQGSEA. The CDR3 has 15 amino acids. The junction had 11 bases not matched to a gene; V was cut back by 7 bases and J by 0 bases. The chain's CDR3 is CSAERLAVYQETQYF. The CDR3 region has the DNA TGCAGCGCGGAACGGCTAGCGGTGTACCAAGAGACCCAGTACTTC.

V usage is TRBV3-1 and J usage is TRBJ2-1; D is ambiguous. The V end lost 1 base, the J end lost 9 bases, and 10 bases lay between the germline ends. CDR3 length equals 13 residues. Germline V gene lookup returns CDR1 LGHDT and CDR2 YNNKEL (reference sequence). The CDR3 reads CASSQGAPREQFF. The CDR3 DNA reads TGTGCCAGCAGCCAAGGGGCCCCACGTGAGCAGTTCTTC.

This clonotype was observed a few times. V and J are TRBV5-1 and TRBJ1-6; 8 bases align to TRBD1. The ends lost 0 bases at V and 10 bases at J; junction bases unmatched: 6. CDR1 is SGHRS, CDR2 YFSETQ, per germline. The CDR3 loop spans 15 amino acids. In DNA, the CDR3 is TGCGCCAGCAGCTTGGCCGGACAGGGTAGATCACCCCTCCACTTT. Its protein is CASSLAGQGRSPLHF. Filled out from reference TRBV5-1 and TRBJ1-6, the complete variable domain reads KAGVTQTPRYLIKTRGQQVTLSCSPISGHRSVSWYQQTPGQGLQFLFEYFSETQRNKGNFPGRFSGRQFSNSRSEMNVSTLELGDSALYLCASSLAGQGRSPLHFGNGTRLTVT.

This sequence joins TRBV12-3 or TRBV12-4 and TRBJ2-6; the D gene is possibly TRBD1 (5 bases). The V end lost 5 bases, the J end lost 0 bases, and 20 bases lay between the germline ends. The CDR3 sequence is 19 residues long. The CDR3 region has the DNA TGTGCCAGCAGTCCCCGAGACGGACATAGACTCTCTGGGGCCAACGTCCTGACTTTC. Protein product: CASSPRDGHRLSGANVLTF.

This clonotype came up a few times. The genes are TRBV4-1 and TRBJ2-1, with D maybe TRBD1 (6 bases). Trimming cost V 4 bases and J 6 bases, with 10 bases left between them. Germline CDR1 MGHRA, CDR2 YSYEKL. CDR3 length: 13 amino acids. Written as DNA, the CDR3 is TGCGCCAGCAGCCCCTTAGGGGGCAATGAGCAGTTCTTC. Its translation is CASSPLGGNEQFF.

This rearrangement joins TRBV5-1 to TRBJ1-3, with TRBD1 matching over 8 bases. Germline V gene lookup returns CDR1 SGHRS and CDR2 YFSETQ. The CDR3 has 18 amino acids. The junction had 10 bases not matched to a gene; V was cut back by 2 bases and J by 0 bases. The CDR3 coding sequence is TGCGCCAGCAGCTTTTTCGCCAGGACAGGGATCTCTGGAAACACCATATATTTT. It yields the protein CASSFFARTGISGNTIYF.

This clonotype has just a few counts. The rearrangement links TRBV20-1 to TRBJ1-1; 7 nucleotides match TRBD1. The J segment lost 0 bases and the V segment lost 7 bases, leaving 5 bases of the junction unmatched. Germline CDR1 DFQATT, CDR2 SNEGSKA (reference sequence). CDR3 size: 13 residues. The CDR3 here is CSGPGQMNTEAFF. The CDR3 DNA sequence: TGCAGTGGGCCGGGACAGATGAACACTGAAGCTTTCTTT.

This clonotype was detected only a few times. This chain links TRBV7-9 with TRBJ1-1; D is unresolved. V gave up 2 bases and J gave up 6 bases, with 7 bases separating them. Germline CDR1 SEHNR, CDR2 FQNEAQ (reference sequence). The CDR3 is 12 residues long. CDR3 loop: CASSLPSPEAFF. CDR3 nucleotide sequence: TGTGCCAGCAGCTTACCCTCGCCTGAAGCTTTCTTT.